This TCR beta chain appears in the sequencing data of a study of blood T cell repertoires in COVID-19 (TCRdb year 2020). For the wider study: Samples from collaborators originated in the United States, Italy and Spain and spanned both the acute and convalescent phases of COVID-19. The prospective study material was composed of cDNA or gDNA derived from T cells, B-cell-depleted T cells, or PBMCs. The dataset comprised deeply sampled blood TCRbeta repertoires from subjects exposed to, actively infected with, or recovered from COVID-19. The repertoires were released in a freely available public database intended as a resource for research on the immune response to SARS-CoV-2. Samples were obtained from the ongoing ImmuneRACE study (first 160 participants) and from about 1,300 subjects provided by 6 global collaborators. Nearly every sample came with metadata listing a de-identified subject ID, COVID-19 status, age in years and sex. Where HLA class I and class II types were available, the types were taken from metadata supplied by the sample provider, not from assay-based typing.

One collaborating source in Seattle enrolled patients while the patients were actively infected and followed the patients over time throughout the course of disease. Each collaborating institution followed its own protocols to collect whole blood in K2EDTA tubes. For TCRbeta analysis, collaborators shipped samples in one of three forms: frozen whole blood, isolated PBMCs, or DNA extracted from either of those sample types. With regard to this clone: There is no known antigen for this receptor. No much larger clonotype is one base removed from it; base qualities were not supplied.

The full study reports these points: How much clinical and demographic metadata was included differed by source and by participant, and the metadata was provided uncurated.

The CDR3 contains 14 residues, cysteine and phenylalanine counted. The sequence is cut down to CDR3 DNA, 42 bases in frame from base 1. V loses 10 bases, J loses 4 bases, and the germline ends lie 18 bases apart. Looking up the germline V gene yields CDR1 WSHSY and CDR2 SAAADI. TCRbeta CDR3 regions were amplified from genomic DNA using the immunoSEQ Assay, a bias-controlled multiplex PCR. Under the source paper's analysis protocol: Within the assay, amplification of reference gene primers was used to estimate how many nucleated cells each sample contained. Sequence reads were collapsed and filtered to measure the absolute abundance of every unique TCRbeta CDR3 rearrangement. For each sample, productive Simpson clonality was calculated as the square root of Simpson's diversity index over productive rearrangements. TCRdb stores this immuneACCESS table with in-frame sequences only. Part of the clones is absent; in the studies checked, under half of the shortfall reflects unresolved V genes, and no reason is known for the rest. V and J calls plus clone size are reproduced from that table; the DNA served to infer D and trimming. Counted in this sample were some 450,000 clones; about 87% of them appeared once. Around 13% of the sample is held by the ten biggest clonotypes.

This clonotype was obtained from a woman aged 50 to 60 with COVID-19, enrolled during active disease. The sequenced sample was peripheral blood. The sequence is built from TRBV10-2 and TRBJ2-3, with a weak D call of TRBD2 (5 bases match). In nucleotides, the sequence is TGCGCCACCCGTCTGTCCCGGGGAGCAGATACGCAGTATTTT. Its protein reads: CATRLSRGADTQYF.